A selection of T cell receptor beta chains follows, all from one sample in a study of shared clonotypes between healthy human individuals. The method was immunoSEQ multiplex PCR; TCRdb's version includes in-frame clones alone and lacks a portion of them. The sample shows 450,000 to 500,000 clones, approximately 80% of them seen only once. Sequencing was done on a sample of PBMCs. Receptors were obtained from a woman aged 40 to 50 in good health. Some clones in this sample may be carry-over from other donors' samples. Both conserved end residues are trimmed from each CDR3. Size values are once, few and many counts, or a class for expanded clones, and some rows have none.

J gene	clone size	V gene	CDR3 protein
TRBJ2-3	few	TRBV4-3	ASSPSIPGHNTDTQY
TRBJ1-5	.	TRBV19	ASSTGHGSNQPQH
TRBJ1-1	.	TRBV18	ASSLQNMNTEAF
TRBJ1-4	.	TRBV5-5	ASSKGQGNEKLF
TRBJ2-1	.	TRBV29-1	SVLTSSGEQF
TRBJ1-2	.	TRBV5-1	ASSLGTGGGYGYT
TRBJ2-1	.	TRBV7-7	ASSLERTNNEQF
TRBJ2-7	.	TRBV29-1	SVEPGQGADEQY
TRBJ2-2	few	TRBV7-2	ASSFKAEANTGELF
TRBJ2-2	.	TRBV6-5	ASSYFEPPGELF
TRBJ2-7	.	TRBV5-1	ASSLGTSGGYYEQY
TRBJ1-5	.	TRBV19	ASSTSDRGIYQPQH
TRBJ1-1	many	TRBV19	ASSPGQARGEAF
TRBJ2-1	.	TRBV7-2	ASNPTSGSYNEQF
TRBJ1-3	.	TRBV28	ASSFGTGFGNTIY
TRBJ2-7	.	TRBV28	ASSPPGQTEQY
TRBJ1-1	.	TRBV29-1	SVETGGVTEAF
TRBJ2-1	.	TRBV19	ASAKGGHPRASSYNEQF
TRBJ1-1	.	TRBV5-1	ASSLAPGVDTEAF
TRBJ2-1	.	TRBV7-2	ASSLGGGGTSYNEQF
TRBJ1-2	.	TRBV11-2	ASSLDPQGNGYT
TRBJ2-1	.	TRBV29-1	SGPGTRLYNEQF
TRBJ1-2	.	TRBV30	AWSPTTLGYGYT
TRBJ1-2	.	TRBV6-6	ASSYSGYGYT
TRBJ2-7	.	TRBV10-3	AISESGTAYEQY
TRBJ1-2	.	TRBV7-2	ASSLGPEGGGYT
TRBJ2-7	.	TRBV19	ASSLRQGSYEQY
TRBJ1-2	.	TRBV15	ATSRVGEANYGYT
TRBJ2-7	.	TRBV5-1	ASSLGASSDSYEQY
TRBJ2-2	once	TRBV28	ASSLSRTGTGELF
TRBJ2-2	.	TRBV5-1	ASSVDRANTGELF